A single sample gave rise to the 22 T cell receptor beta chains below, sequenced in a study of Ad26.COV2.S vaccination and SARS-CoV-2 variants. The method was immunoSEQ multiplex PCR; TCRdb's version includes in-frame clones alone and lacks a portion of them. The sample lists around 240,000 clones; roughly 90% were seen once. Treatment noted: around 19 received Ad26.COV2.S at low or high dose, single or two shots; roughly five received placebo; per-sample allocation not given. Specimen acquisition occurred on day 63 following the initial vaccine or placebo injection. The sample was peripheral blood, taken in a trial of Ad26.COV2.S vaccine versus placebo. These receptors originate from a person aged 18 to 59 who received the Ad26.COV2.S COVID-19 vaccine or a placebo.

The rearrangement joins TRBV6-5 to TRBJ1-3; 7 bases are a match to TRBD1. CDR3 length: 15 residues. The germline CDR1 and CDR2 sequences are MNHEY and SVGAGI. The trim removed 6 bases at V and 1 base at J, leaving 6 bases unmatched. CDR3: CASSPTGWSGNTIYF. The CDR3 DNA reads as TGTGCCAGCAGCCCGACAGGGTGGTCTGGAAACACCATATATTTT.

J is TRBJ1-6 and V is TRBV30; no clear D. Germline V CDR1 and CDR2: GTSNPN, SVGIG (reference sequence). The CDR3 totals 16 residues. Trimming stripped 0 bases from V and 0 bases from J, with 9 bases between. CDR3 coding DNA: TGTGCCTGGAGTGTACGGGCTAGCTCCTATAATTCACCCCTCCACTTT. Protein sequence: CAWSVRASSYNSPLHF.

The chain combines TRBV18 with TRBJ2-5; maybe TRBD1 (5 bases). V lost 3 bases and J lost 2, with 13 bases in between. CDR3 size: 15 residues. Germline-derived CDR1 and CDR2 are KGHSH and LQKENI. CDR3 coding DNA: TGTGCCAGCTCACCTATTCAGGGAAGGCAAGAGACCCAGTACTTC. This sequence encodes CASSPIQGRQETQYF.

The J gene is TRBJ2-4, the V gene TRBV18, with 7 bases matching TRBD1. Trimming at V came to 0 bases and at J to 8 bases, leaving 10 bases not matched to a gene. The CDR3 has 16 amino acids. Germline CDR1 is KGHSH and CDR2 is LQKENI. The CDR3 region is CASSPPRGQGVDIQYF. The DNA for the CDR3 is TGTGCCAGCTCACCACCGAGGGGGCAGGGTGTGGACATTCAGTACTTC.

The chain links TRBV3-1 (or the pseudogene TRBV3-2) to TRBJ2-1, with D unresolved. Per the germline V gene, CDR1 is LGHDT and CDR2 is YNNKEL (reference sequence). V was trimmed by 0 bases and J by 5 bases, leaving 14 bases between them. This CDR3 is 16 amino acids long. The CDR3: CASSQESKSNDNEQFF. The CDR3 DNA sequence: TGTGCCAGCAGCCAAGAGTCTAAGAGTAACGACAATGAGCAGTTCTTC.

V gene TRBV4-1 combines with J gene TRBJ2-1; 13 bases align to TRBD2. V was clipped by 2 bases and J by 2 bases; unmatched bases: 12. The CDR3 sequence is 20 residues long. Per germline, CDR1 MGHRA and CDR2 YSYEKL. CDR3 in DNA: TGCGCCAGCAGCCAAATGAGACTAGCGGGGGGTGCCCTGCCCTACAATGAGCAGTTCTTC. Residues: CASSQMRLAGGALPYNEQFF.

This clone was seen a few times. The V and J genes are TRBV25-1 and TRBJ1-3; 8 nucleotides line up with TRBD1. This CDR3 has 14 amino acids. With 6 bases clipped from V and 2 bases from J, the junction kept 3 bases outside the gene matches. The germline gives CDR1 MGHDK, CDR2 SYGVNS. CDR3 nucleotides: TGTGCCAGCAGCCGGACAGGGACTGGAAACACCATATATTTT. Amino acids: CASSRTGTGNTIYF.

V usage is TRBV19 and J usage is TRBJ2-7, with 8 bases aligning to TRBD1. J was trimmed by 5 bases and V by 4 bases; bases with no gene match: 7. Germline values: CDR1 LNHDA, CDR2 SQIVND (reference sequence). The CDR3 is made up of 14 amino acids. The CDR3 loop is CASSSRTGFHEQYF. The CDR3 DNA reads as TGTGCCAGTAGTAGTCGGACAGGGTTCCACGAGCAGTACTTC.

This chain links TRBV27 with TRBJ2-7, with 12 bases identical to TRBD1. The length of the CDR3 is 15 residues. V gave up 6 bases and J gave up 3 bases; unmatched junction bases: 6. CDR1 is MNHEY, CDR2 SMNVEV, per germline (reference sequence). The CDR3 bases are TGTGCCAGCAGCTTCGGGACAGGGGGCTTCTACGAGCAGTACTTC. It translates to CASSFGTGGFYEQYF.

The rearrangement uses TRBV15 and TRBJ2-5, with TRBD1 matching over 10 bases. This CDR3 is built from 15 residues. V lost 3 bases and J lost 5; bases outside the gene matches: 6. Per germline, CDR1 LNHNV and CDR2 YYDKDF (reference sequence). CDR3 loop: CATSRAGTGAETQYF. Written as DNA, the CDR3 is TGTGCCACCAGCAGGGCCGGGACAGGGGCGGAGACCCAGTACTTC.

This rearrangement joins TRBV19 to TRBJ1-1; 7 bases are a match to TRBD1. Germline V gives CDR1 LNHDA, CDR2 SQIVND (reference sequence). Trimming took 2 bases from V and 0 from J; bases not matched to a gene: 0. The CDR3 is made up of 14 amino acids. CDR3 sequence: CASSITGVNTEAFF. In DNA form, the CDR3 reads TGTGCCAGTAGTATAACAGGGGTGAACACTGAAGCTTTCTTT.

The V and J genes are TRBV7-3 and TRBJ2-3, with D possibly TRBD2 on 5 matching bases. This CDR3 is 15 amino acids long. The V end was cut by 7 bases, the J end by 0 bases, with 14 bases between. Germline V CDR1 and CDR2: SGHTA, FQGTGA. The CDR3 loop is CASKVQPGSTDTQYF. CDR3 DNA: TGTGCCAGCAAAGTCCAGCCGGGGAGCACAGATACGCAGTATTTT. Complete variable domain (other parts from reference TRBV7-3 and TRBJ2-3): GAGVSQTPSNKVTEKGKYVELRCDPISGHTALYWYRQSLGQGPEFLIYFQGTGAADDSGLPNDRFFAVRPEGSVSTLKIQRTERGDSAVYLCASKVQPGSTDTQYFGPGTRLTVL.

This chain links TRBV25-1 with TRBJ2-7, with D possibly TRBD1 on 6 matching bases. The CDR3 consists of 13 residues. V dropped 6 bases and J dropped 3 bases, with 12 bases sitting between them. Germline CDR1 reads MGHDK; CDR2 reads SYGVNS. The CDR3 nucleotides are TGTGCCAGCAGAGGACAGACATACTACGAGCAGTACTTC. Residues: CASRGQTYYEQYF.

The chain uses TRBV9 and TRBJ2-7; tentative D call: TRBD1 (6 bases). Trimming pared 0 bases from V and 4 bases from J, leaving 11 bases between. CDR1 is SGDLS, CDR2 YYNGEE, per germline. This CDR3 spans 14 amino acids. The CDR3 here is CASSVARTGYEQYF. The CDR3 nucleotides read TGTGCCAGCAGCGTAGCTCGAACAGGGTACGAGCAGTACTTC.

The V and J genes are TRBV19 and TRBJ1-1; D is uncertain. CDR1 LNHDA and CDR2 SQIVND come from the germline V gene (reference sequence). The V gene lost 3 bases and the J gene lost 3 bases, with 8 bases spanning the gap. The CDR3 length is 13 residues. CDR3 loop: CASSIGAYTEAFF. CDR3 sequence (DNA): TGTGCCAGTAGTATTGGAGCCTACACTGAAGCTTTCTTT.

This clone was picked up one time. In this CDR3 the conserved last residue, phenylalanine or tryptophan, is missing, so a read error is likely. Because the CDR3's place on the DNA is in doubt, the DNA is left out and the CDR3 is given as listed by TCRdb. The CDR3 here is CAWSASEG. The V gene is TRBV30, the J gene TRBJ1-4. Germline V lookup: CDR1 GTSNPN, CDR2 SVGIG (reference sequence). The CDR3 totals 8 residues, both ends included.

V gene TRBV28 combines with J gene TRBJ2-7, with D possibly being TRBD2 (6 bases). The CDR3 has 15 amino acids. The germline gives CDR1 MDHEN, CDR2 SYDVKM. Trimming removed 2 bases from V and 0 bases from J, with 11 bases in between. The CDR3: CASSLEGGNSYEQYF. The CDR3 nucleotides read TGTGCCAGCAGTTTAGAGGGCGGGAACTCCTACGAGCAGTACTTC.

This chain uses TRBV5-6 with TRBJ2-5; TRBD2 is a possible D gene (5 bases). V dropped 0 bases and J dropped 1 base, with 7 bases sitting between them. This CDR3 has 14 residues. Germline lookup yields CDR1 SGHDT and CDR2 YYEEEE. The chain's CDR3 is CASSLVGSQETQYF. CDR3 bases: TGTGCCAGCAGCTTGGTGGGGAGCCAAGAGACCCAGTACTTC.

The chain employs TRBV6-2 or TRBV6-3 and TRBJ2-6; D may be TRBD1 or TRBD2 (5 bases each). This CDR3 spans 18 amino acids. The germline V gene has CDR1 MNHEY and CDR2 SVGEGT. Trimming took 6 bases from V and 3 from J, leaving 21 bases between them. The CDR3 region is CASSPRGRDWDGANVLTF. The CDR3 DNA sequence: TGTGCCAGCAGCCCCCGGGGCAGGGATTGGGATGGGGCCAACGTCCTGACTTTC.

The rearrangement uses TRBV5-1 and TRBJ2-3, with 7 bases identical to TRBD1. Trimming at V came to 0 bases and at J to 3 bases, leaving 1 base not matched to a gene. CDR3 size: 14 residues. Germline CDR1 and CDR2: SGHRS and YFSETQ. The CDR3 loop reads CASSLVTGTDTQYF. The CDR3 DNA is TGCGCCAGCAGCTTGGTGACAGGGACAGATACGCAGTATTTT.

This rearrangement joins TRBV6-5 to TRBJ1-5; D possibly corresponds to TRBD1 (6 bases). CDR1 is MNHEY and CDR2 is SVGAGI in the germline V gene. Trimming left V 5 bases short and J 2 bases short, with 10 bases between. The CDR3 is 14 residues long. Here the CDR3 DNA reads TGTGCCAGCAGTCGGACAGAAGGCAATCAGCCCCAGCATTTT. Amino acids: CASSRTEGNQPQHF.

The rearrangement links TRBV4-3 to TRBJ2-3, with D possibly TRBD2 on 6 matching bases. Germline V gene sequence: CDR1 LGHNA, CDR2 YSLEER. V lost 0 bases, J lost 3 bases, and 19 bases lay in between. CDR3 length equals 18 residues. CDR3 in amino acids: CASSQDRGSTTWTDTQYF. CDR3 coding DNA: TGCGCCAGCAGCCAAGATCGGGGGTCGACTACCTGGACAGATACGCAGTATTTT.